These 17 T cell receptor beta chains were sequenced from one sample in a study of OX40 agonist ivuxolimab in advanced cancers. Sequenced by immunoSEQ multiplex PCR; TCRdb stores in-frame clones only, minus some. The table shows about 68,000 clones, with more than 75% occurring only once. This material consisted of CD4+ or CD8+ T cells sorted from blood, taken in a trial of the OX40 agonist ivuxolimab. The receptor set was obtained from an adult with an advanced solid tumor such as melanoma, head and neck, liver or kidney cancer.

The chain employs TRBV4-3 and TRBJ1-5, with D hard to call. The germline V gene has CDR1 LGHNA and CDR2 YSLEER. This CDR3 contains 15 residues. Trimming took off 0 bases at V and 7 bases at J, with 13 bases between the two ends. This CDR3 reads CASSQDPAGKQPQHF. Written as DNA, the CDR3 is TGCGCCAGCAGCCAAGATCCGGCGGGGAAACAGCCCCAGCATTTT.

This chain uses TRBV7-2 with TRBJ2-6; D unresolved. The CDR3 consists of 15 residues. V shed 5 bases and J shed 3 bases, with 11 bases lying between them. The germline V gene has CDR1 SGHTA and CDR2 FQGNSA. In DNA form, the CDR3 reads TGTGCCAGCAGCCTCAGAAAATTTGGGGCCAACGTCCTGACTTTC. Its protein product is CASSLRKFGANVLTF.

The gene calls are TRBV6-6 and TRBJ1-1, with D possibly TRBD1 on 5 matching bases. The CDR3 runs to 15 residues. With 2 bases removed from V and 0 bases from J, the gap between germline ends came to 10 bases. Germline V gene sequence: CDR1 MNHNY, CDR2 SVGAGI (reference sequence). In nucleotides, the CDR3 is TGTGCCAGCAGTTACGGGCAGGGCATGAACACTGAAGCTTTCTTT. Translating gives CASSYGQGMNTEAFF.

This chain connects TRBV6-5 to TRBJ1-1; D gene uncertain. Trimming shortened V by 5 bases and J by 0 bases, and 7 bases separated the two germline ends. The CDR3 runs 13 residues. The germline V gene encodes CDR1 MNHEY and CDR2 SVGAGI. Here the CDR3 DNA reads TGTGCCAGCAGTCCCCTTATGAACACTGAAGCTTTCTTT. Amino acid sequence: CASSPLMNTEAFF.

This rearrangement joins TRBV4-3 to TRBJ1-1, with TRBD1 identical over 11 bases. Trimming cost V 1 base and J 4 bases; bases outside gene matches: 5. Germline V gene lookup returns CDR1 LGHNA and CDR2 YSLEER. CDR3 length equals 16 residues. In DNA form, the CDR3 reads TGCGCCAGCAGCCAAGTTCCGGGACAGGGGGGCACTGAAGCTTTCTTT. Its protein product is CASSQVPGQGGTEAFF.

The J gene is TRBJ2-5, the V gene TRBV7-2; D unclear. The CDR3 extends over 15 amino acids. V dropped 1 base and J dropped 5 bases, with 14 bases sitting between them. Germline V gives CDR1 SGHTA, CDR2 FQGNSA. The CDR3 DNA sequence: TGTGCCAGCAGCTTAGGACAAACGGTGGGGGAGACCCAGTACTTC. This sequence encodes CASSLGQTVGETQYF.

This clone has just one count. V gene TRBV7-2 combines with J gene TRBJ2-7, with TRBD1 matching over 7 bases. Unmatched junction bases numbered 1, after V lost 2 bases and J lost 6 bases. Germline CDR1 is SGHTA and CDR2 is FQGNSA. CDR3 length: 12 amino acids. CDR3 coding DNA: TGTGCCAGCAGCTTAAACAGGGGCGAGCAGTACTTC. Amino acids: CASSLNRGEQYF.

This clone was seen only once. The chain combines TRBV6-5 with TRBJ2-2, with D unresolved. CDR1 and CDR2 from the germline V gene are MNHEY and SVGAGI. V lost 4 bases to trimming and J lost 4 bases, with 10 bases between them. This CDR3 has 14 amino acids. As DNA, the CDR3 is TGTGCCAGCAGTTTTGGGTCGGGCACCGGGGAGCTGTTTTTT. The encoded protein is CASSFGSGTGELFF.

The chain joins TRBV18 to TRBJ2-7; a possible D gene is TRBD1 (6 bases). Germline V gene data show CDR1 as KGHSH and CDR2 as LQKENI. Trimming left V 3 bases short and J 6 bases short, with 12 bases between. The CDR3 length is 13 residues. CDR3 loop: CASSPDRWSEQYF. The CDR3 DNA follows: TGTGCCAGCTCACCGGACAGATGGAGCGAGCAGTACTTC.

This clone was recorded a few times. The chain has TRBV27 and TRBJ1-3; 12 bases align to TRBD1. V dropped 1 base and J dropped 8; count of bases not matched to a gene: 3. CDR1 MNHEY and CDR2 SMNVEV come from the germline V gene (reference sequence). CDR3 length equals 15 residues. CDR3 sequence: CASSLWGDRGHTIYF. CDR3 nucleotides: TGTGCCAGCAGTTTATGGGGGGACAGGGGGCACACCATATATTTT.

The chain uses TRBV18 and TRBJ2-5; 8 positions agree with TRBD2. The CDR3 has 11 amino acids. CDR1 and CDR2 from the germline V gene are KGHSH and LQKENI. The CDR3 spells CGAGGQETQYF. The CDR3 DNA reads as TGTGGCGCGGGGGGCCAAGAGACCCAGTACTTC.

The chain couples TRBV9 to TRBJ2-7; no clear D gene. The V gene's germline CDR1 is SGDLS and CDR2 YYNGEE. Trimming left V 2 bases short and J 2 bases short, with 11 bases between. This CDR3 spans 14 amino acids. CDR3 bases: TGTGCCAGCAGCGTTATGGACGGGCCCTACGAGCAGTACTTC. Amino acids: CASSVMDGPYEQYF.

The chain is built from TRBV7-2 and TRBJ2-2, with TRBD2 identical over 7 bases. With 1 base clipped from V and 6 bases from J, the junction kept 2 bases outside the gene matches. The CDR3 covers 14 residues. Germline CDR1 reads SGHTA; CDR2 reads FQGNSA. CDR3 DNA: TGTGCCAGCAGCTTAGAACTAGCGTCCGGGGAGCTGTTTTTT. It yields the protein CASSLELASGELFF.

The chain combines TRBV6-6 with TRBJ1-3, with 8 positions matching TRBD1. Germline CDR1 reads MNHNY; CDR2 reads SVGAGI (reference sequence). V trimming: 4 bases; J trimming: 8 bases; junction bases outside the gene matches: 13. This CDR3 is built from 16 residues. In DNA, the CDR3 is TGTGCCAGCAGTTCGAACGTAATCCAGGGGGCGGACACCATATATTTT. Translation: CASSSNVIQGADTIYF.

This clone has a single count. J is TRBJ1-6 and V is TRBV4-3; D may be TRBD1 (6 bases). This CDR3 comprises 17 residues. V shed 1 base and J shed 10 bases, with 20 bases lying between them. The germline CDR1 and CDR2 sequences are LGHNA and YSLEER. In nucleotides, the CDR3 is TGCGCCAGCAGCCAAGGGGGGGACACCACGCCTCGGTCACCCCTCCACTTT. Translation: CASSQGGDTTPRSPLHF.

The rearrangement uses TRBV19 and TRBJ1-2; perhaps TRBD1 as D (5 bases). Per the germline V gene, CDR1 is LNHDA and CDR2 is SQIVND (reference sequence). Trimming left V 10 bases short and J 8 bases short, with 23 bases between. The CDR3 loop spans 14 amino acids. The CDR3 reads CATNTGTQIGGYTF. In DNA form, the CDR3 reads TGTGCCACTAACACCGGGACCCAGATAGGAGGCTACACCTTC.

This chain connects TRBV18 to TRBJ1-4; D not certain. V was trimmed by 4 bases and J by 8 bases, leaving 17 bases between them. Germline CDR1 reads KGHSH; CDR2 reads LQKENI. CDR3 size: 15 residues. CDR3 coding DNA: TGTGCCAGCTCACGAACCTTGTGGGAGGGCGAAAAACTGTTTTTT. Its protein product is CASSRTLWEGEKLFF.